This TCR beta chain was observed in a study of cytotoxic CD8 clonotypes in ibrutinib-treated CLL. Repertoires were generated with immunoSEQ multiplex PCR, while TCRdb's copy carries only in-frame clones and drops some. The sample holds 60,000 to 95,000 clones, less than 90% seen once. This CDR3 contains 15 residues. V shed 2 bases and J shed 2 bases, with 8 bases lying between them. From germline, CDR1 is SGHNT and CDR2 YYREEE (reference sequence). This receptor was obtained from a human donor with chronic lymphocytic leukemia. The genes are TRBV5-4 and TRBJ2-6, with a weak D call TRBD2 (5 bases). The sample here was PBMCs, taken after 24 months of ibrutinib treatment. DNA of the CDR3: TGTGCCAGCAGCTTAGAGGGTGCTGGGGCCAACGTCCTGACTTTC. Its translation is CASSLEGAGANVLTF.